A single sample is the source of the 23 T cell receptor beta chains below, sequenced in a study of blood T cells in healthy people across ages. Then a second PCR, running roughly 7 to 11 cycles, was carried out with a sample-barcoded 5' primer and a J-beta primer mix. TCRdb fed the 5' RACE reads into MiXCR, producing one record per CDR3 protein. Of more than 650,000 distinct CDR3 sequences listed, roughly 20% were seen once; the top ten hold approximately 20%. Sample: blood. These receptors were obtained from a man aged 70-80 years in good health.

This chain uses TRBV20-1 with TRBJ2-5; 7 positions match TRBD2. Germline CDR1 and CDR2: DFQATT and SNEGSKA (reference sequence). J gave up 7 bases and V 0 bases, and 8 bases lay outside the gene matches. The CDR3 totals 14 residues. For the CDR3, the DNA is TGCAGTGCTAGAGAAACAGCGGGGAGGAGGACCCAGTACTTC. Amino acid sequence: CSARETAGRRTQYF.

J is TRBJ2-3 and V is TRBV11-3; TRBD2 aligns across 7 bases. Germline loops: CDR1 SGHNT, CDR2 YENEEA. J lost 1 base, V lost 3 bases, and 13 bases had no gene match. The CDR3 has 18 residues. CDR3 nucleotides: TGTGCCAGCAGCTTCCCAATAGCGGGCCAGTATCGCACAGATACGCAGTATTTT. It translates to CASSFPIAGQYRTDTQYF.

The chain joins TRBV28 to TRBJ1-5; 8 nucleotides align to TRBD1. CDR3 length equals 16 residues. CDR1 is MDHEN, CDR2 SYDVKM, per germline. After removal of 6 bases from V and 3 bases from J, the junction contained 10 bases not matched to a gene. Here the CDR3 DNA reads TGTGCCAGCAGACAGGGGGGGGACCTGCACAATCAGCCCCAGCATTTT. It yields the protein CASRQGGDLHNQPQHF.

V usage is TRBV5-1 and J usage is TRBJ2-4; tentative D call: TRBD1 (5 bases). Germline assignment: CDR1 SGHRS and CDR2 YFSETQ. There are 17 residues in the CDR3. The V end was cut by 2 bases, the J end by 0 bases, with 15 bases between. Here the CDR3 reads CASSLTVGRVAKNIQYF. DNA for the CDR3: TGCGCCAGCAGCTTAACCGTGGGCAGGGTAGCCAAAAACATTCAGTACTTC. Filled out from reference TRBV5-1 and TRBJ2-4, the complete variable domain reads KAGVTQTPRYLIKTRGQQVTLSCSPISGHRSVSWYQQTPGQGLQFLFEYFSETQRNKGNFPGRFSGRQFSNSRSEMNVSTLELGDSALYLCASSLTVGRVAKNIQYFGAGTRLSVL.

CDR3 loop: CASRSGTYEQYF. The CDR3 DNA sequence: TGTGCCAGCAGATCCGGAACCTACGAGCAGTACTTC. The rearrangement joins TRBV11-2 to TRBJ2-5; no firm D call. The DNA end lines up better with TRBJ2-7; the J call may be wrong. CDR3 length: 12 residues. CDR1 and CDR2 from the germline V gene are SGHAT and FQNNGV.

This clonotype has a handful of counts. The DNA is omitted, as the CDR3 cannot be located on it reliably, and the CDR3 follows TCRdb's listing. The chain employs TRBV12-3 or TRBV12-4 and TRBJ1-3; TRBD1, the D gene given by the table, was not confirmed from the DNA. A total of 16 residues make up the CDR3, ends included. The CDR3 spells CASSFLAGVSGNTIYF.

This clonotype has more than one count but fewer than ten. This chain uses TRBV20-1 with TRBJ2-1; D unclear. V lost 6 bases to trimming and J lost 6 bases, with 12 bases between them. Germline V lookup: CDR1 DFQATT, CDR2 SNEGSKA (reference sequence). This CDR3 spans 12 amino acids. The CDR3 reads CSANTLGNEQFF. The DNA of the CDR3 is TGCAGTGCCAACACCCTAGGCAATGAGCAGTTCTTC.

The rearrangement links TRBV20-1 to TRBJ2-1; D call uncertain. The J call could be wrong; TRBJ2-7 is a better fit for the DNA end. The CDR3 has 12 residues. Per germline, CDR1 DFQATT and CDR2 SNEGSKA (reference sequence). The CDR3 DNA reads TGCAGTGCTAGAGAGACCGCGCTGGAGCAGTACTTC. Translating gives CSARETALEQYF.

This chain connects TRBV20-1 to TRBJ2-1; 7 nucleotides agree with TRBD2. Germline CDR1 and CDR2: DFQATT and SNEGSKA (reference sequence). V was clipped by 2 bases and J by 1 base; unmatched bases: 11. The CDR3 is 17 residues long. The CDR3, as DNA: TGCAGTGCTAGACCCCGGGGAGCGGGACTATCCTACAATGAGCAGTTCTTC. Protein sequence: CSARPRGAGLSYNEQFF.

CDR3 sequence reads: CASSQAPDSLRGYTF. DNA for the CDR3: TGTGCCAGCAGCCAAGCCCCGGACAGCCTGCGGGGCTACACCTTC. The chain is built from TRBV3-1 and TRBJ1-2, with D tentatively TRBD1 (6 bases). Trimming stripped 1 base from V and 8 bases from J, with 17 bases between. Germline lookup yields CDR1 LGHDT and CDR2 YNNKEL (reference sequence). The CDR3 sequence is 15 residues long.

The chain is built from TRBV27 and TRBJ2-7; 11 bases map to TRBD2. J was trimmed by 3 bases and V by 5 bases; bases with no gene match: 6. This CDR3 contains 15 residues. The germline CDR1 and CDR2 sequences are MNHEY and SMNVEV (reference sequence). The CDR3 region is CASSTSGGKSYEQYF. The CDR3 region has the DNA TGTGCCAGCAGTACTAGCGGGGGCAAAAGCTACGAGCAGTACTTC.

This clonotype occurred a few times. CDR3 protein: CASRPDGLGGPNEQFF. Here the CDR3 DNA reads TGTGCCAGCAGACCTGACGGACTAGGAGGCCCCAATGAGCAGTTCTTC. V usage is TRBV6-1 and J usage is TRBJ2-5, with 7 bases lining up with TRBD2. TRBJ2-1 explains the end of the DNA better; the J call may be wrong. Germline values: CDR1 MNHNS, CDR2 SASEGT. The CDR3 is 16 amino acids.

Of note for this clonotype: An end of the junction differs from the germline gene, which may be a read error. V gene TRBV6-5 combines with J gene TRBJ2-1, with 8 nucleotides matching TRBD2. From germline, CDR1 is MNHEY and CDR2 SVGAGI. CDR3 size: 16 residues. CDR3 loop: CANSYMAGGNYNEQFF. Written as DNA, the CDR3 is TGTGCCAACAGTTACATGGCGGGGGGTAACTACAATGAGCAGTTCTTC.

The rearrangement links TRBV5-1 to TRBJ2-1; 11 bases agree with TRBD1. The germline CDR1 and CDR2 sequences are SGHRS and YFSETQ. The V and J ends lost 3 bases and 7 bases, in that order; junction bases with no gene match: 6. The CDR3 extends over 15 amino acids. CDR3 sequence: CASSWTGGEVNEQFF. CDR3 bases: TGCGCCAGCAGCTGGACAGGGGGCGAGGTAAATGAGCAGTTCTTC.

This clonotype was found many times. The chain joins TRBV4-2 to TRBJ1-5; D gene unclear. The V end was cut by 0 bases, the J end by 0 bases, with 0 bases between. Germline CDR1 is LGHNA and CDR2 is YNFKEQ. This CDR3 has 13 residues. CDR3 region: CASSQDSNQPQHF. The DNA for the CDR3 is TGTGCCAGCAGCCAAGATAGCAATCAGCCCCAGCATTTT.

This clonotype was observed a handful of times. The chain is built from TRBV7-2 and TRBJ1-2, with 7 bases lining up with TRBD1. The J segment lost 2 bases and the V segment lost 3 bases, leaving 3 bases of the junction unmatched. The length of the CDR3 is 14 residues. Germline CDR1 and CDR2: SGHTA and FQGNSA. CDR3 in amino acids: CASSFAGGNYGYTF. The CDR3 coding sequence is TGTGCCAGCAGCTTCGCAGGGGGGAACTATGGCTACACCTTC.

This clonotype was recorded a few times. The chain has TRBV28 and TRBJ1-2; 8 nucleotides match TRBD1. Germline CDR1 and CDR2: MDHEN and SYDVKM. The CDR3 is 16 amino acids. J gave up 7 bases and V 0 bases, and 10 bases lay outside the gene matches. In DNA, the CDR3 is TGTGCCAGCAGTTTATGGGTGACAGGGGAGCAAGGTGGCTACACCTTC. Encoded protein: CASSLWVTGEQGGYTF.

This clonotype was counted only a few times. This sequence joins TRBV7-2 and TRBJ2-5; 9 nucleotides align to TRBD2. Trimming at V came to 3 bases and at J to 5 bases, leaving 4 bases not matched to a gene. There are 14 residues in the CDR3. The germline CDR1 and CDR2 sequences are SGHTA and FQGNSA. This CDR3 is CASSFQTSGETQYF. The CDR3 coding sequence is TGTGCCAGCAGCTTCCAGACTAGCGGCGAGACCCAGTACTTC.

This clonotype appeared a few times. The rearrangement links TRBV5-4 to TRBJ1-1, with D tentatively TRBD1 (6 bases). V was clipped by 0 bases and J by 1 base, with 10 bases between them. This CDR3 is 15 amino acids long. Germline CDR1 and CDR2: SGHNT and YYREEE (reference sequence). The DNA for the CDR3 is TGTGCCAGCAGCTTGGCGGGGGCTCAGAACACTGAAGCTTTCTTT. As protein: CASSLAGAQNTEAFF.

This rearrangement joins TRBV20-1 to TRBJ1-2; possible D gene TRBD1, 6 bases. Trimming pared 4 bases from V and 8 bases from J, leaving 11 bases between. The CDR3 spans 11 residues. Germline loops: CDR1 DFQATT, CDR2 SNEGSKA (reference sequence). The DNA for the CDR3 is TGCAGTGCTAAGGACAGTCACGGCTACACCTTC. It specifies CSAKDSHGYTF.

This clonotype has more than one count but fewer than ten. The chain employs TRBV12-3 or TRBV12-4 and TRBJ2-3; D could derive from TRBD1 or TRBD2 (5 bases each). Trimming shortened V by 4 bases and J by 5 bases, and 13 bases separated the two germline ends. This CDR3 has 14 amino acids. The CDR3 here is CASSSRGEGDTQYF. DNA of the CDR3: TGTGCCAGCAGTTCCCGGGGCGAAGGAGATACGCAGTATTTT.

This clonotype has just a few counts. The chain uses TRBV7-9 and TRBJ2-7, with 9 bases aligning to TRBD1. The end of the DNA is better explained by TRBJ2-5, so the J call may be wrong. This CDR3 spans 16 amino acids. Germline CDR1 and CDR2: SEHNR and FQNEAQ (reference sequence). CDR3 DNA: TGTGCCAGCAGCGTATCCGGGACAGGGACTTTGGAGACCCAGTACTTC. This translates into CASSVSGTGTLETQYF.

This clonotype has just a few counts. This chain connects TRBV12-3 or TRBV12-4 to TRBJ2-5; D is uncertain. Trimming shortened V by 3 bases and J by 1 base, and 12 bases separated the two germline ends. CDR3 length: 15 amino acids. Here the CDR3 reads CASSLRAPRQETQYF. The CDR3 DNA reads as TGTGCCAGCAGTTTGAGAGCCCCGCGCCAAGAGACCCAGTACTTC.